This TCR beta chain came from a study of regulatory T cells in long-lasting Graves disease. In building TCR beta libraries, iRepertoire HTBI primers were used together with Arm-PCR of CDR3 regions. TCRdb redid the calling of the multiplex PCR reads with MiXCR, one entry per CDR3 protein. The repertoire consists of around 500,000 distinct CDR3 sequences, with 15% to 20% occurring once and the leading ten covering approximately 25%. CDR3 length equals 14 residues. V dropped 6 bases and J dropped 7; count of bases not matched to a gene: 6. CDR1 is MNHNS and CDR2 is SASEGT in the germline V gene. Time point: newly diagnosed GD, antithyroid drugs for less than 3 months. From RNA extracted from PBMCs, the TCR library was made. This sample was also put to use in a study of T cells in Graves' hyperthyroidism and ophthalmopathy.

This clonotype was sampled from a woman aged 40-60 years with Graves disease. The sequencing here drew on peripheral blood mononuclear cells (PBMCs), taken at new diagnosis, from a patient treated with antithyroid drugs. This rearrangement joins TRBV6-1 to TRBJ1-5; the match to TRBD1 covers 10 bases. The CDR3 bases are TGTGCCAGCAGGAGGGACAGGGGTGGGCAGCCCCAGCATTTT. Translation gives CASRRDRGGQPQHF.